Following are 12 T cell receptor beta chains from one sample sequenced in a study of blood T cell repertoires in COVID-19. Generated by immunoSEQ multiplex PCR, the TCRdb table keeps only in-frame clones and is missing some. The table lists approximately 170,000 clones, roughly 88% of them singletons. Sequencing was carried out using peripheral blood. These receptors were collected from a man older than 75 with COVID-19, enrolled during active disease.

This clone was seen once. The V and J genes are TRBV18 and TRBJ2-7; D is perhaps TRBD1 (5 bases). Germline V lookup: CDR1 KGHSH, CDR2 LQKENI. The V gene lost 3 bases and the J gene lost 5 bases, with 11 bases spanning the gap. This CDR3 region has 13 residues. The CDR3 bases are TGTGCCAGCTCACCGACCAGGGCACACGAGCAGTACTTC. Encoded protein: CASSPTRAHEQYF. The variable domain in full, with the rest retrieved from reference TRBV18 and TRBJ2-7, is NAGVMQNPRHLVRRRGQEARLRCSPMKGHSHVYWYRQLPEEGLKFMVYLQKENIIDESGMPKERFSAEFPKEGPSILRIQQVVRGDSAAYFCASSPTRAHEQYFGPGTRLTVT.

The chain has TRBV7-2 and TRBJ1-4, with a tentative D call TRBD1 (6 bases). Trimming removed 3 bases from V and 3 bases from J, with 17 bases in between. The CDR3 is 17 amino acids. Germline-derived CDR1 and CDR2 are SGHTA and FQGNSA. CDR3 DNA: TGTGCCAGCAGCTTTTCCGGGGTGGGGGCCCCTAATGAAAAACTGTTTTTT. This encodes CASSFSGVGAPNEKLFF.

The gene calls are TRBV6-1 and TRBJ1-5, with a tentative D call TRBD1 (5 bases). V lost 1 base, J lost 4 bases, and 11 bases lay in between. CDR1 and CDR2 from the germline V gene are MNHNS and SASEGT. The CDR3 length is 15 residues. The CDR3 spells CASSEEGVRNQPQHF. The CDR3 DNA reads TGTGCCAGCAGTGAAGAAGGGGTAAGGAATCAGCCCCAGCATTTT.

This sequence joins TRBV7-9 and TRBJ1-5, with 9 bases aligning to TRBD1. Trimming removed 4 bases from V and 5 bases from J; junction bases left unmatched: 3. Germline lookup yields CDR1 SEHNR and CDR2 FQNEAQ (reference sequence). The CDR3 contains 14 residues. DNA of the CDR3: TGTGCCAGCAGCTGGGACAGGGCCGATCAGCCCCAGCATTTT. Translation: CASSWDRADQPQHF.

This rearrangement joins TRBV10-3 to TRBJ1-4, with TRBD1 identical over 10 bases. The CDR3 consists of 16 residues. CDR1 is ENHRY, CDR2 SYGVKD, per germline. J gave up 7 bases and V 0 bases, and 5 bases lay outside the gene matches. The CDR3 sequence: CAISESSTGGFEKLFF. The CDR3 DNA is TGTGCCATCAGTGAGTCGTCGACAGGGGGCTTTGAAAAACTGTTTTTT.

This clone was seen only once. This sequence joins TRBV4-2 and TRBJ2-7, with TRBD1 identical over 9 bases. Germline CDR1 LGHNA, CDR2 YNFKEQ. The ends lost 1 base at V and 2 bases at J; junction bases unmatched: 3. The CDR3 runs to 15 residues. CDR3: CASSQGQGGTYEQYF. Here the CDR3 DNA reads TGTGCCAGCAGCCAAGGACAGGGGGGAACCTACGAGCAGTACTTC.

This chain joins TRBV6-5 and TRBJ1-5; the D gene is possibly TRBD1 (6 bases). Germline lookup yields CDR1 MNHEY and CDR2 SVGAGI. V was pared by 0 bases and J by 5 bases, with 14 bases between. The CDR3 covers 16 residues. The CDR3 nucleotides read TGTGCCAGCAGTTACTCGATGAGGGGGAAGGATCAGCCCCAGCATTTT. Its translation: CASSYSMRGKDQPQHF.

A single count supports this clone. The chain is built from TRBV7-9 and TRBJ2-7, with D tentatively TRBD2 (5 bases). V was shortened by 3 bases and J by 2 bases, with 8 bases between the two germline ends. The V gene's germline CDR1 is SEHNR and CDR2 FQNEAQ (reference sequence). This CDR3 spans 13 amino acids. CDR3 nucleotide sequence: TGTGCCAGCAGCTTCGAGGGCCCCTACGAGCAGTACTTC. Translating it yields CASSFEGPYEQYF.

V and J are TRBV5-1 and TRBJ1-2; 7 bases fit TRBD1. The CDR3 consists of 14 residues. CDR1 and CDR2 (germline): SGHRS, YFSETQ. V was pared by 2 bases and J by 6 bases, with 7 bases of the junction left unmatched. CDR3 amino acids: CASSFHRGDDGYTF. In DNA, the CDR3 is TGCGCCAGCAGCTTCCACAGGGGAGACGATGGCTACACCTTC.

V usage is TRBV9 and J usage is TRBJ1-2; D might be TRBD1 (5 bases). The CDR3 extends over 15 amino acids. The V gene's germline CDR1 is SGDLS and CDR2 YYNGEE. With 2 bases removed from V and 1 base from J, the gap between germline ends came to 12 bases. The CDR3 region has the DNA TGTGCCAGCAGCGTCACACCGACAGATAACTATGGCTACACCTTC. This gives the protein CASSVTPTDNYGYTF. The full variable domain, its missing parts supplied by reference TRBV9 and TRBJ1-2, is DSGVTQTPKHLITATGQRVTLRCSPRSGDLSVYWYQQSLDQGLQFLIQYYNGEERAKGNILERFSAQQFPDLHSELNLSSLELGDSALYFCASSVTPTDNYGYTFGSGTRLTVV.

V usage is TRBV5-1 and J usage is TRBJ2-5; TRBD2 might be the D (6 bases). The CDR3 consists of 14 residues. Trimming shortened V by 4 bases and J by 2 bases, and 12 bases separated the two germline ends. Per germline, CDR1 SGHRS and CDR2 YFSETQ. As DNA, the CDR3 is TGCGCCAGCAGCCCGGGGGTAGTTCAAGAGACCCAGTACTTC. This encodes CASSPGVVQETQYF.

J is TRBJ2-7 and V is TRBV27; unclear D gene. With 4 bases removed from V and 2 bases from J, the gap between germline ends came to 12 bases. There are 14 residues in the CDR3. Looked up from germline, CDR1 is MNHEY and CDR2 is SMNVEV (reference sequence). The CDR3 DNA sequence: TGTGCCAGCAGTTCCTTGGCAGTGACCTACGAGCAGTACTTC. This sequence encodes CASSSLAVTYEQYF.